This T cell receptor (beta chain) was captured by sequencing in a study of Ad26.COV2.S vaccination and SARS-CoV-2 variants. In the study overall: In the COV1001 trial, the donor was in the Ad26.COV2.S arm.

Data came from immunoSEQ multiplex PCR; TCRdb stores just in-frame clones and leaves some out. The profile shows 410,000 or so clones, about nine tenths of them singletons. CDR1 is MDHEN and CDR2 is SYDVKM in the germline V gene. Deletions cut 7 bases from V and 7 bases from J, with 16 bases between. This CDR3 has 14 residues. Treatment reported: 15 to 20 received Ad26.COV2.S at low or high dose, single or two shots; 5 received placebo; per-sample allocation not given. Samples were taken on day 63 after the first vaccine or placebo injection. An Ad26 vector that expressed Wuhan-strain SARS-CoV-2 spike constituted the vaccine.

The sequencing used peripheral blood, collected in a trial of Ad26.COV2.S vaccine versus placebo. The receptor was derived from a person between 18 and 59 years old who received the Ad26.COV2.S COVID-19 vaccine or a placebo. The chain has TRBV28 and TRBJ1-4; D may be TRBD1 (5 bases). CDR3 coding DNA: TGTGCCAGCATTACCCCCGGGGGTGGTGAAAAACTGTTTTTT. This translates into CASITPGGGEKLFF.